The entry that follows covers one T cell receptor (beta chain) sequence. What antigen it recognizes has not been identified. Base qualities are not recorded, but no much larger clone differs from it by a single base. The CDR3 regions of human TCRbeta chains were subjected to immunosequencing. In the source study's methods: Repertoire TCRs were matched against a reference library of SARS-CoV-2-specific TCRs generated with the MIRA antigen-specificity platform. Breadth was defined as the fraction of unique TCRs that were SARS-CoV-2-associated. Depth was defined as the fraction of total T cells that were SARS-CoV-2-associated. Using the MIRA data, every spike-specific TCR was mapped to the spike region that the TCR reacted to and assigned to either a CD4 or a CD8 class. Log10-transformed breadth and depth values were compared by one-way ANOVA with Sidak's multiple comparisons tests. The clones in this table, taken by TCRdb from immuneACCESS, are in-frame only. Not every clone is retained; where verified, under half of the shortfall comes from an unresolved V gene, and the cause of the rest is unknown. V, J and clone size reflect that table, while D and trimming were determined from the DNA. For this sample the table gives about 170,000 clones, of which more than 80% were detected only once. Roughly 4% of the sample is taken by the ten largest.

Reading the label with the study, this specimen's time point is: about 28 days (+/-7) after the second vaccine dose. The treatment or condition tag for this specimen amounts to: meningococcal conjugate vaccine given as trial control. The vaccinee samples were drawn from two UK trials, COV001 and COV002, one of which was a single-blind randomized controlled phase 2/3 trial testing AZD1222 (ChAdOx1 nCoV-19) in healthy adults. Trial participant PBMC samples were collected at day 0 and day 28 after the second dose for TCRbeta chain sequencing. The data stem from a study of T cell responses to AZD1222 COVID-19 vaccine (dated by TCRdb to the early 2020s). Some background on the complete study: TCR sequencing covered 233 trial participants: 200 to 220 given two doses of AZD1222 and 26 given two doses of MenACWY control vaccine. Trial participants were enrolled into age subgroups of 18-55, 56-69 and 70-plus years, which contained around 140, 26 and 57 TCR-sequenced participants, respectively.

The investigation overall reported the following: Because no day 14 peak-response samples were available, the repertoires could be characterized only after the peak T cell response. Conclusions about previously exposed vaccinees are limited, since just a handful of AZD1222 recipients were seropositive for SARS-CoV-2 at baseline. Reportedly, close to half of the unique spike-specific TCRs recognized epitopes lying outside the regions that are mutated in the B.1.351 and B.1.1.7 variants. After two AZD1222 doses, spike-specific TCR breadth and depth were significantly higher than at day 0 and than in MenACWY recipients. In the small 56-69-year group, the increase in depth fell short of significance, most likely because of low power. The vaccine-associated CD4 TCRs covered the entire spike protein, and the dominant responses fell in regions 160-218 and 743-854. Participants were mostly white British, with more females than males. The authors suggested clonal diversity may have been underestimated.

This clonotype was obtained from an adult who received the MenACWY meningococcal vaccine as a control. This material consisted of peripheral blood, taken 28 days after the second dose of the MenACWY control vaccine.

The CDR3: CASSQAAGAWYEQFF. The nucleotide sequence reads as follows: TGTGCCAGCAGCCAAGCAGCGGGAGCTTGGTATGAGCAGTTCTTC. Here the chain combines TRBV14 and TRBJ2-1; 8 of the junction bases match TRBD2. CDR1 and CDR2 (SGHDN, FVKESK) derive from the germline V gene. Including cysteine and phenylalanine, the CDR3 has 15 amino acids. Of all the DNA, just the CDR3 is kept, 45 bases in frame from base 1. V is cut back by 1 base and J by 8 bases, with 7 bases in the junction unmatched.